This TCR beta chain was found in a study of blood T cell repertoires in COVID-19. V shed 5 bases and J 0 bases; nucleotides not matched to a gene: 2. This CDR3 contains 14 residues. Per germline, CDR1 MNHEY and CDR2 SVGAGI. Profiled with immunoSEQ multiplex PCR; TCRdb holds only in-frame clones, not every one. The profile covers 200,000 to 250,000 clones, with about four fifths appearing a single time and about 3.8% taken by the ten largest. The clonotype was recovered from a woman over 75 with acute or convalescent COVID-19. The source material was peripheral blood. The rearrangement joins TRBV6-5 to TRBJ1-1; 8 bases match TRBD1. The CDR3 is CASSKTGVNTEAFF. The CDR3 nucleotides are TGTGCCAGCAGTAAGACAGGGGTGAACACTGAAGCTTTCTTT.